The 27 T cell receptor beta chains below were found in one sample sequenced in a study of T-cell memory formation after mild COVID-19 (dated by TCRdb to 2020 to 2022). The library relied on 5' RACE. These reads were obtained on an Illumina NovaSeq 6000. The public reads were reprocessed in TCRdb via fastp at Q25 and MiXCR, keeping in-frame beta chains. Rows matching on CDR3 protein sequence are summarized as one entry with the most common DNA and genes. The sample table records approximately 570,000 distinct CDR3 sequences; under 20% of these occur just once. The top ten constitute more than 10% of the sample. The sequencing input was PBMCs or a T cell subset sorted from them (not recorded which). The receptors here all came from an adult woman who had mild COVID-19 (a few samples of this study predate the infection). The sample titles of this study are shuffled in the database, so cell type and time point are left out; the donor was told from shared clones.

This clonotype has just a few counts. The J gene is TRBJ2-5, the V gene TRBV18; D remains ambiguous. The CDR3 runs to 16 residues. Trimming took off 0 bases at V and 0 bases at J, with 11 bases between the two ends. CDR1 and CDR2 (germline): KGHSH, LQKENI. In DNA, the CDR3 is TGTGCCAGCTCACCACCAGGGTTGGTCGACCAAGAGACCCAGTACTTC. Encoded protein: CASSPPGLVDQETQYF.

The chain is built from TRBV20-1 and TRBJ2-5; D is undetermined. Between the trimmed V and J ends, which lost 0 bases and 3 bases, there was a span of 8 bases. Germline CDR1 and CDR2: DFQATT and SNEGSKA (reference sequence). The CDR3 has 13 residues. The CDR3 loop is CSARDGAKETQYF. CDR3 sequence (DNA): TGCAGTGCTAGAGATGGCGCCAAAGAGACCCAGTACTTC.

CDR3 protein: CASSLGLAGEGLDTQYF. In DNA form, the CDR3 reads TGTGCCAGCAGCTTAGGACTAGCCGGGGAGGGCCTAGATACGCAGTATTTT. The J gene is TRBJ2-3, the V gene TRBV7-2; 7 bases are a match to TRBD2. The germline V gene has CDR1 SGHTA and CDR2 FQGNSA. The CDR3 length is 17 residues. The trim removed 1 base at V and 5 bases at J, leaving 12 bases unmatched. The entire variable domain, with the rest obtained from reference TRBV7-2 and TRBJ2-3, is as follows: GAGVSQSPSNKVTEKGKDVELRCDPISGHTALYWYRQSLGQGLEFLIYFQGNSAPDKSGLPSDRFSAERTGGSVSTLTIQRTQQEDSAVYLCASSLGLAGEGLDTQYFGPGTRLTVL.

This clonotype was picked up a small number of times. The chain uses TRBV5-1 and TRBJ2-1; a weak D match, TRBD2 (6 bases). Trimming took 6 bases from V and 0 from J, leaving 13 bases between them. This CDR3 comprises 15 residues. Germline assignment: CDR1 SGHRS and CDR2 YFSETQ. This chain's CDR3 is CASMITGSSYNEQFF. The CDR3 nucleotides are TGCGCCAGCATGATAACCGGGAGCTCCTACAATGAGCAGTTCTTC.

The rearrangement links TRBV7-8 to TRBJ1-1; possibly TRBD1 for D (5 bases). V lost 1 base and J lost 3, with 12 bases in between. The CDR3 runs 15 residues. In germline, CDR1 is SGHVS, CDR2 FQNEAQ. DNA for the CDR3: TGTGCCAGCAGCTTAGTACAGGTCCGCGACACTGAAGCTTTCTTT. It translates to CASSLVQVRDTEAFF.

J is TRBJ1-2 and V is TRBV29-1, with D maybe TRBD1 (5 bases). Germline V gives CDR1 SQVTM, CDR2 ANQGSEA. Trimming removed 3 bases at V and 3 bases at J, with 8 bases between. This CDR3 contains 12 residues. The CDR3 here is CSVETAHYGYTF. Written as DNA, the CDR3 is TGCAGCGTTGAGACAGCTCACTATGGCTACACCTTC.

CDR3 region: CASSYSVFRLAGGLTAYNEQFF. CDR3 DNA sequence: TGTGCCAGCAGTTACTCAGTGTTTCGGCTAGCGGGGGGATTAACCGCGTACAATGAGCAGTTCTTC. The J gene is TRBJ2-1, the V gene TRBV6-2 or TRBV6-3, with 11 positions matching TRBD2. The J segment lost 4 bases and the V segment lost 0 bases, leaving 20 bases of the junction unmatched. The CDR3 runs 22 residues. Germline V gene sequence: CDR1 MNHEY, CDR2 SVGEGT.

This clonotype occurred a few times. The chain has TRBV12-3 or TRBV12-4 and TRBJ2-5, with a tentative D call TRBD1 (6 bases). The CDR3 length is 14 residues. Trimming took off 3 bases at V and 2 bases at J, with 10 bases between the two ends. In nucleotides, the CDR3 is TGTGCCAGCAGTTTTTACAGGGAACAAGAGACCCAGTACTTC. Translating it yields CASSFYREQETQYF.

The rearrangement links TRBV13 to TRBJ2-7; D is possibly TRBD1 (7 bases). The CDR3 runs to 16 residues. Germline CDR1 and CDR2: PRHDT and FYEKMQ (reference sequence). Trimming cost V 4 bases and J 1 base, with 17 bases left between them. The CDR3 DNA reads TGTGCCAGCAGCTCCAAACAGACAGGGAGGTCCTACGAGCAGTACTTC. Translation: CASSSKQTGRSYEQYF.

This sequence joins TRBV6-1 and TRBJ1-1; D is unclear. V was shortened by 6 bases and J by 6 bases, with 11 bases between the two germline ends. CDR1 MNHNS and CDR2 SASEGT come from the germline V gene. The CDR3 sequence is 12 residues long. Here the CDR3 DNA reads TGTGCCAGCAGGAGATCCGCGGCTGAAGCTTTCTTT. It codes for CASRRSAAEAFF.

V gene TRBV5-4 combines with J gene TRBJ2-3; D might be TRBD1 or TRBD2, each matching 5 bases. This CDR3 is 17 amino acids long. Trimming left V 0 bases short and J 2 bases short, with 16 bases between. Germline V gene lookup returns CDR1 SGHNT and CDR2 YYREEE (reference sequence). The CDR3 nucleotides are TGTGCCAGCAGCTTGGTTGGGGGTCGAGGGTACACAGATACGCAGTATTTT. Translated, it gives CASSLVGGRGYTDTQYF.

The genes are TRBV7-9 and TRBJ1-2, with D unclear. The CDR3 covers 16 residues. CDR1 and CDR2 from the germline V gene are SEHNR and FQNEAQ (reference sequence). Trimming took 3 bases from V and 3 from J, leaving 17 bases between them. In DNA, the CDR3 is TGTGCCAGCAGCTTTACCGGGTCTCGCTGGCACTATGGCTACACCTTC. This codes for CASSFTGSRWHYGYTF. The complete variable domain, with remaining parts taken from reference TRBV7-9 and TRBJ1-2, reads DTGVSQNPRHKITKRGQNVTFRCDPISEHNRLYWYRQTLGQGPEFLTYFQNEAQLEKSRLLSDRFSAERPKGSFSTLEIQRTEQGDSAMYLCASSFTGSRWHYGYTFGSGTRLTVV.

In its sample, this clonotype was seen a few times. The chain combines TRBV13 with TRBJ1-4; 12 bases line up with TRBD1. Germline CDR1 is PRHDT and CDR2 is FYEKMQ (reference sequence). The CDR3 is 16 amino acids. Unmatched junction bases numbered 5, after V lost 5 bases and J lost 4 bases. The CDR3 coding sequence is TGTGCCAGCAGCAAGGGGACAGGGGGCGGTAATGAAAAACTGTTTTTT. This codes for CASSKGTGGGNEKLFF.

The table lists this clonotype with a few counts. V and J are TRBV27 and TRBJ1-1, with 8 nucleotides matching TRBD1. This CDR3 spans 14 amino acids. Germline V gene data show CDR1 as MNHEY and CDR2 as SMNVEV (reference sequence). The ends lost 1 base at V and 7 bases at J; junction bases unmatched: 5. Here the CDR3 reads CASSLYRTGSEAFF. The CDR3 bases are TGTGCCAGCAGTTTATATCGGACAGGGAGTGAAGCTTTCTTT.

The V and J genes are TRBV3-1 and TRBJ2-7, with TRBD2 matching 14 bases. The V gene end was trimmed by 4 bases and the J gene end by 7 bases; junction bases not matched to a gene: 21. Germline CDR1 LGHDT, CDR2 YNNKEL (reference sequence). This CDR3 has 20 residues. The CDR3 protein is CASSRKPGLAGEGGWGEQYF. The CDR3, as DNA: TGTGCCAGCAGCCGGAAGCCGGGACTAGCGGGAGAGGGGGGCTGGGGGGAGCAGTACTTC.

The V and J genes are TRBV15 and TRBJ1-5; D is unresolved. Germline loops: CDR1 LNHNV, CDR2 YYDKDF (reference sequence). Trimming stripped 3 bases from V and 5 bases from J, with 5 bases between. The CDR3 totals 12 residues. CDR3 loop: CATSRKDQPQHF. Written as DNA, the CDR3 is TGTGCCACCAGCAGGAAGGATCAGCCCCAGCATTTT.

This chain links TRBV25-1 with TRBJ2-7, with D tentatively TRBD1 (6 bases). The CDR3 totals 13 residues. Germline V lookup: CDR1 MGHDK, CDR2 SYGVNS. Trimming left V 6 bases short and J 2 bases short, with 11 bases between. The CDR3 loop is CASRGDTTYEQYF. CDR3 coding DNA: TGTGCCAGCAGGGGGGACACAACCTACGAGCAGTACTTC.

This clonotype was detected a few times. CDR3 residues: CASSLNGGSNQPQHF. The DNA of the CDR3 is TGCGCCAGCAGCCTGAACGGGGGAAGCAATCAGCCCCAGCATTTT. The V gene is TRBV5-1, the J gene TRBJ1-5, with D possibly TRBD1 on 5 matching bases. The germline CDR1 and CDR2 sequences are SGHRS and YFSETQ. This CDR3 is 15 amino acids long. The V end lost 4 bases, the J end lost 1 base, and 12 bases lay between the germline ends.

There are many counts of this clonotype. The rearrangement joins TRBV5-1 to TRBJ2-1; D tentatively fits TRBD1 or TRBD2 (6 bases each). Trimming removed 3 bases from V and 8 bases from J, with 12 bases in between. From germline, CDR1 is SGHRS and CDR2 YFSETQ. This CDR3 is built from 13 residues. CDR3 nucleotide sequence: TGCGCCAGCAGCTGGTGGGGGGCCGATGAGCAGTTCTTC. This gives the protein CASSWWGADEQFF.

In its sample, this clonotype was seen a few times. This chain uses TRBV4-1 with TRBJ2-7; 8 bases align to TRBD1. V dropped 4 bases and J dropped 5; count of bases not matched to a gene: 7. Per the germline V gene, CDR1 is MGHRA and CDR2 is YSYEKL. The CDR3 consists of 14 residues. CDR3 bases: TGCGCCAGCAGCCGGATAGGGACAGGCGACGAGCAGTACTTC. It specifies CASSRIGTGDEQYF.

This clonotype came up a few times. The chain links TRBV7-9 to TRBJ2-5, with D maybe TRBD2 (6 bases). The CDR3 totals 14 residues. Trimming took 2 bases from V and 5 from J, leaving 12 bases between them. In germline, CDR1 is SEHNR, CDR2 FQNEAQ (reference sequence). CDR3 sequence (DNA): TGTGCCAGCAGCTTACTGCGGGAAAGGGAGACCCAGTACTTC. Protein product: CASSLLRERETQYF.

The rearrangement uses TRBV3-1 and TRBJ1-6; D gene ambiguous. The CDR3 runs 12 residues. CDR1 and CDR2 from the germline V gene are LGHDT and YNNKEL (reference sequence). Trimming stripped 4 bases from V and 10 bases from J, with 8 bases between. As DNA, the CDR3 is TGTGCCAGCAGCCCCCTAGGCTCACCCCTCCACTTT. It yields the protein CASSPLGSPLHF.

J is TRBJ2-7 and V is TRBV11-2, with a tentative D call TRBD2 (6 bases). CDR3 length equals 14 residues. The germline V gene has CDR1 SGHAT and CDR2 FQNNGV. V lost 3 bases and J lost 2, with 11 bases in between. DNA of the CDR3: TGTGCCAGCAGCTTCGGGGGAATAGCCTACGAGCAGTACTTC. The encoded protein is CASSFGGIAYEQYF.

This clonotype was recorded a few times. V and J are TRBV9 and TRBJ1-1, with D unresolved. The germline V and J ends were trimmed by 4 bases and 2 bases, with 9 bases remaining between them. The CDR3 contains 13 residues. CDR1 SGDLS and CDR2 YYNGEE come from the germline V gene. Here the CDR3 DNA reads TGTGCCAGCAGCCAAAGTGGTAACACTGAAGCTTTCTTT. Translated, it gives CASSQSGNTEAFF.

The genes are TRBV7-9 and TRBJ2-2; D is unresolved. Per germline, CDR1 SEHNR and CDR2 FQNEAQ (reference sequence). V lost 11 bases, J lost 5 bases, and 6 bases lay in between. CDR3 length: 10 residues. CDR3 sequence (DNA): TGTGCCGGGAAAACCGGGGAGCTGTTTTTT. Translating it yields CAGKTGELFF.

The chain employs TRBV7-2 and TRBJ2-5; 8 positions match TRBD1. The V and J ends lost 4 bases and 7 bases, in that order; junction bases with no gene match: 11. CDR1 is SGHTA, CDR2 FQGNSA, per germline. CDR3 length equals 15 residues. The CDR3 nucleotides are TGTGCCAGCAGCTCCCTGCAGGGGGCGGAAGGGACCCAGTACTTC. This sequence encodes CASSSLQGAEGTQYF. Drawing the rest from reference TRBV7-2 and TRBJ2-5, the complete variable domain is GAGVSQSPSNKVTEKGKDVELRCDPISGHTALYWYRQSLGQGLEFLIYFQGNSAPDKSGLPSDRFSAERTGGSVSTLTIQRTQQEDSAVYLCASSSLQGAEGTQYFGPGTRLLVL.

This chain links TRBV5-1 with TRBJ1-1; TRBD1 matches 10 bases. Unmatched junction bases numbered 4, after V lost 4 bases and J lost 4 bases. The germline V gene encodes CDR1 SGHRS and CDR2 YFSETQ. The CDR3 runs 14 residues. CDR3 nucleotide sequence: TGCGCCAGCAGCCCGGACAGGGGGGGCACTGAAGCTTTCTTT. Its protein is CASSPDRGGTEAFF.